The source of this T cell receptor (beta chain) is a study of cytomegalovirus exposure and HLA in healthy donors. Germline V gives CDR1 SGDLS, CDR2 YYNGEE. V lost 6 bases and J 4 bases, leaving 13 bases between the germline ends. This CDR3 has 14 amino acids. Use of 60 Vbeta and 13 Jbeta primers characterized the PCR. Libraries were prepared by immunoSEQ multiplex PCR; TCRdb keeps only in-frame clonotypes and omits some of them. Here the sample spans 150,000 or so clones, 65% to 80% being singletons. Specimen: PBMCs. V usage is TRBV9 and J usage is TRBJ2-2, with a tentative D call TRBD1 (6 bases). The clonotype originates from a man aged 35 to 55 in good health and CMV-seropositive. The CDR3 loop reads CASNEQGSTGELFF. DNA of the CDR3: TGTGCCAGCAACGAACAGGGATCCACCGGGGAGCTGTTTTTT.